Following are 24 T cell receptor beta chains from one sample sequenced in a study of the immune and genomic landscape of osteosarcoma. The post-treatment osteosarcoma tumors were primary, local recurrence or metastasis specimens from poor-prognosis patients. TCRdb keeps only in-frame clones here, not all; method: immunoSEQ multiplex PCR. Of some 5,000 clones listed, 77% are singletons. The sequenced sample was osteosarcoma tumor tissue from the lung. These receptors all stem from a human donor with osteosarcoma.

The V call is TRBV7-3, the J call TRBJ2-2; the D is unclear. The CDR3 is made up of 12 amino acids. V was pared by 2 bases and J by 3 bases, with 1 base between. Germline V gives CDR1 SGHTA, CDR2 FQGTGA. The CDR3 protein is CASSLDTGELFF. The CDR3 DNA reads TGTGCCAGCAGCTTAGACACCGGGGAGCTGTTTTTT.

This chain joins TRBV12-2 and TRBJ2-7; TRBD1, as called in the table, went unchecked against the DNA. TRBV12-2 is flagged as a pseudogene. The CDR3 covers 15 residues. The CDR3 loop is CASRFQRHEAYEQYF. The CDR3 DNA reads as TGTGCAAGTCGCTTCCAAAGACATGAAGCCTACGAGCAGTACTTC.

The genes are TRBV19 and TRBJ2-3; 11 bases fit TRBD2. Germline V gene data show CDR1 as LNHDA and CDR2 as SQIVND (reference sequence). V lost 5 bases, J lost 11 bases, and 24 bases stayed unmatched. There are 19 residues in the CDR3. The CDR3 nucleotides read TGTGCCAGTAGTGAGAACCCGATAGGACTAGCGGGTTACCTTCGGGGGCAGTATTTT. It encodes CASSENPIGLAGYLRGQYF.

J is TRBJ1-5 and V is TRBV7-9, with D hard to call. The germline V gene has CDR1 SEHNR and CDR2 FQNEAQ (reference sequence). This CDR3 spans 13 amino acids. V lost 2 bases and J lost 9, with 11 bases in between. The CDR3 nucleotides are TGTGCCAGCAGCTTATCCGTTCTGATGCCCCAGCATTTT. Its protein product is CASSLSVLMPQHF. Using reference TRBV7-9 and TRBJ1-5 for the parts outside the CDR3, the full variable domain is DTGVSQNPRHKITKRGQNVTFRCDPISEHNRLYWYRQTLGQGPEFLTYFQNEAQLEKSRLLSDRFSAERPKGSFSTLEIQRTEQGDSAMYLCASSLSVLMPQHFGDGTRLSIL.

V gene TRBV4-2 combines with J gene TRBJ2-1; 11 nucleotides align to TRBD2. V lost 0 bases, J lost 1 base, and 11 bases stayed unmatched. Germline V gives CDR1 LGHNA, CDR2 YNFKEQ. The CDR3 runs to 20 residues. CDR3 in amino acids: CASSQDAGSGRALSYNEQFF. The CDR3 coding sequence is TGTGCCAGCAGCCAAGATGCAGGTAGCGGGAGGGCCCTTTCCTACAATGAGCAGTTCTTC.

Written as DNA, the CDR3 is TGTGCCAGTAGGCAGGCGGTCGGGGAAAAACTGTTTTTT. Translating it yields CASRQAVGEKLFF. The rearrangement uses TRBV19 and TRBJ1-4; D unclear. The V end was cut by 6 bases, the J end by 8 bases, with 13 bases between. In germline, CDR1 is LNHDA, CDR2 SQIVND (reference sequence). CDR3 length equals 13 residues. The whole variable domain, remainder taken from reference TRBV19 and TRBJ1-4, is DGGITQSPKYLFRKEGQNVTLSCEQNLNHDAMYWYRQDPGQGLRLIYYSQIVNDFQKGDIAEGYSVSREKKESFPLTVTSAQKNPTAFYLCASRQAVGEKLFFGSGTQLSVL.

The V and J genes are TRBV4-3 and TRBJ2-2; D gene uncertain. There are 14 residues in the CDR3. Germline V gives CDR1 LGHNA, CDR2 YSLEER. V lost 0 bases and J lost 11, with 13 bases in between. The CDR3 region is CASSQDPALDELFF. Here the CDR3 DNA reads TGCGCCAGCAGCCAAGACCCAGCCTTGGACGAGCTGTTTTTT.

J is TRBJ2-1 and V is TRBV7-3; 12 bases agree with TRBD2. CDR3 length: 16 residues. The V segment lost 5 bases and the J segment 4 bases; nucleotides outside the gene matches: 6. Germline V lookup: CDR1 SGHTA, CDR2 FQGTGA. The CDR3 here is CASSLGTSGRYNEQFF. The CDR3 region has the DNA TGTGCCAGCAGCCTAGGGACTAGCGGGCGGTACAATGAGCAGTTCTTC.

J is TRBJ1-1 and V is TRBV5-5, with D unclear. The CDR3 sequence is 12 residues long. Looked up from germline, CDR1 is SGHKS and CDR2 is YYEKEE (reference sequence). Trimming removed 8 bases at V and 1 base at J, with 9 bases between. The CDR3 region has the DNA TGTGCCAGTACTTTATGGAACACTGAAGCTTTCTTT. It encodes CASTLWNTEAFF. Supplemented by reference TRBV5-5 and TRBJ1-1, the full variable domain reads DAGVTQSPTHLIKTRGQQVTLRCSPISGHKSVSWYQQVLGQGPQFIFQYYEKEERGRGNFPDRFSARQFPNYSSELNVNALLLGDSALYLCASTLWNTEAFFGQGTRLTVV.

The V gene is TRBV18, the J gene TRBJ1-3; perhaps TRBD1 as D (6 bases). Germline V lookup: CDR1 KGHSH, CDR2 LQKENI. CDR3 length: 13 amino acids. V lost 0 bases and J 7 bases, leaving 7 bases between the germline ends. The DNA for the CDR3 is TGTGCCAGCTCACCACCACAGGGTAACACCATATATTTT. Its translation is CASSPPQGNTIYF.

The chain couples TRBV2 to TRBJ2-2; D call uncertain. V lost 4 bases and J 2 bases, leaving 14 bases between the germline ends. Germline values: CDR1 SNHLY, CDR2 FYNNEI. The CDR3 sequence is 16 residues long. The CDR3 sequence is CASSVSGYGNTGELFF. DNA of the CDR3: TGTGCCAGCAGTGTGTCGGGTTACGGTAACACCGGGGAGCTGTTTTTT.

The chain is built from TRBV6-5 and TRBJ2-7; D might be TRBD1 (5 bases). From germline, CDR1 is MNHEY and CDR2 SVGAGI. The V gene lost 4 bases and the J gene lost 3 bases, with 19 bases spanning the gap. The CDR3 loop spans 16 amino acids. The CDR3 region has the DNA TGTGCCAGCAGTTTTTTCCCGGTAGGGGTTGGCTACGAGCAGTACTTC. Its translation: CASSFFPVGVGYEQYF.

The chain recombines TRBV11-2 with TRBJ2-2, with 9 nucleotides matching TRBD2. The J segment lost 6 bases and the V segment lost 4 bases, leaving 9 bases of the junction unmatched. The length of the CDR3 is 16 residues. CDR1 is SGHAT and CDR2 is FQNNGV in the germline V gene. The CDR3 DNA is TGTGCCAGCAGCTCTAATAGCGGGAGTAGCGCCGGGGAGCTGTTTTTT. Its protein is CASSSNSGSSAGELFF.

The sample holds a few counts of this clone. The chain employs TRBV19 and TRBJ1-1; no definite D call. Trimming took 0 bases from V and 5 from J, leaving 13 bases between them. There are 15 residues in the CDR3. CDR1 and CDR2 (germline): LNHDA, SQIVND (reference sequence). CDR3 bases: TGTGCCAGTAGTATAGACAGGCGGAGGACGACTGAAGCTTTCTTT. It encodes CASSIDRRRTTEAFF.

The chain links TRBV2 to TRBJ2-7; D is perhaps TRBD2 (6 bases). The CDR3 consists of 15 residues. Germline V gives CDR1 SNHLY, CDR2 FYNNEI. V shed 6 bases and J shed 2 bases, with 17 bases lying between them. DNA for the CDR3: TGTGCCAGCAGGGGAAGATCGGGAGAGGCCTACGAGCAGTACTTC. Translated: CASRGRSGEAYEQYF.

The chain joins TRBV4-2 to TRBJ2-4, with unresolved D. Germline V gene lookup returns CDR1 LGHNA and CDR2 YNFKEQ. The V end lost 0 bases, the J end lost 12 bases, and 15 bases lay between the germline ends. This CDR3 contains 14 residues. The CDR3: CASSQDPRHDSQYF. The CDR3, as DNA: TGTGCCAGCAGCCAAGACCCGAGACATGATTCTCAGTACTTC.

This rearrangement joins TRBV5-1 to TRBJ2-7, with a weak D call TRBD2 (6 bases). V lost 5 bases and J lost 0, with 12 bases in between. CDR1 and CDR2 from the germline V gene are SGHRS and YFSETQ. CDR3 length equals 14 residues. The CDR3 nucleotides read TGCGCCAGCAGAATACTAGCCAGCTCCTACGAGCAGTACTTC. This translates into CASRILASSYEQYF.

The chain is built from TRBV9 and TRBJ2-5; a possible D gene is TRBD2 (7 bases). The CDR3 consists of 17 residues. CDR1 is SGDLS and CDR2 is YYNGEE in the germline V gene. The V end was cut by 0 bases, the J end by 7 bases, with 22 bases between. The CDR3, as DNA: TGTGCCAGCAGCGTAGGCGCCCGGTCACTAGGGGGGGGGACCCAGTACTTC. Translation gives CASSVGARSLGGGTQYF.

The rearrangement joins TRBV6-6 to TRBJ1-2; 10 positions match TRBD1. Trimming took 2 bases from V and 8 from J; bases not matched to a gene: 5. This CDR3 is built from 14 residues. The germline CDR1 and CDR2 sequences are MNHNY and SVGAGI (reference sequence). This CDR3 is CASSYGGQGYGYTF. The CDR3, as DNA: TGTGCCAGCAGTTACGGGGGACAGGGGTACGGCTACACCTTC.

This rearrangement joins TRBV5-1 to TRBJ2-3; D is uncertain. The V end lost 1 base, the J end lost 2 bases, and 5 bases lay between the germline ends. The CDR3 is made up of 13 amino acids. Germline V lookup: CDR1 SGHRS, CDR2 YFSETQ. The CDR3 DNA reads TGCGCCAGCAGCTTGCCTCCCACAGATACGCAGTATTTT. Its protein is CASSLPPTDTQYF.

This chain connects TRBV7-9 to TRBJ2-5; D remains unclear. There are 11 residues in the CDR3. Germline V gene data show CDR1 as SEHNR and CDR2 as FQNEAQ (reference sequence). V shed 5 bases and J shed 5 bases, with 6 bases lying between them. The CDR3 sequence is CASSRKETQYF. The CDR3 nucleotides are TGTGCCAGCAGCCGGAAGGAGACCCAGTACTTC.

This chain links TRBV27 with TRBJ2-1; D unresolved. Trimming cost V 1 base and J 3 bases, with 7 bases left between them. Per germline, CDR1 MNHEY and CDR2 SMNVEV (reference sequence). The CDR3 is 14 amino acids. The CDR3 DNA reads as TGTGCCAGCAGTTTATTCAAGGGCTACAATGAGCAGTTCTTC. As protein: CASSLFKGYNEQFF.

The gene calls are TRBV21-1 and TRBJ2-3; the table gives TRBD2 as D, unverified against the DNA. TRBV21-1 is deemed a pseudogene. The CDR3 is 19 amino acids. The DNA for the CDR3 is TGTGCCAGCAGCAAAGGCACCTATAGGACTAGCGGGAGGGCAGATACGCAGTATTTT. It specifies CASSKGTYRTSGRADTQYF.

The CDR3 DNA is TGTGCCAGCAGCTTAGGACAGGGTGGGCAGACCCAGTACTTC. Translating it yields CASSLGQGGQTQYF. J is TRBJ2-5 and V is TRBV7-9; 7 nucleotides line up with TRBD1. The CDR3 is made up of 14 amino acids. Germline assignment: CDR1 SEHNR and CDR2 FQNEAQ (reference sequence). The V gene end was trimmed by 1 base and the J gene end by 6 bases; junction bases not matched to a gene: 5.